The present T cell receptor beta chain was sequenced within a study of CD8 T cells in ankylosing spondylitis. With regard to this clonotype: The antigen remains unidentified.

Molecular-barcoded quantitative 5'-RACE produced these TCR beta libraries. TCRdb analysed the 5' RACE reads with MiXCR anew, one entry per CDR3 protein. Here the sample spans about 700,000 distinct CDR3 sequences, under 20% being singletons. General study findings and limits: Previously reported in reactive arthritis synovial fluid and blood were some of the motif variants. Within ankylosing spondylitis blood, a TCR beta motif made up of several highly homologous variants appeared to be characteristic. Clones linked to the disease showed a CD8+ phenotype. They occurred at relatively low frequencies in peripheral blood. Clones tied to disease were said to be significantly enriched in matched ankylosing spondylitis synovial fluid.

CDR3 length: 14 residues. The V and J ends lost 4 bases and 10 bases respectively, with 17 bases between them. CDR1 and CDR2 from the germline V gene are MNHEY and SVGEGT. Sequencing was performed on blood, either unsorted or a sorted T cell fraction (not recorded which). The chain joins TRBV6-2 or TRBV6-3 to TRBJ2-1, with a tentative D call TRBD2 (6 bases). This TCR derives from a male donor with ankylosing spondylitis. The CDR3 DNA is TGTGCCAGCAGTTTTCGTTGGGAGGCCGGGGAGCAGTTCTTC. Amino acid sequence: CASSFRWEAGEQFF.